This TCR beta chain was sequenced in a study of cytomegalovirus exposure and HLA in healthy donors listed by TCRdb under 2017. About the investigation overall: In an earlier analysis of fewer than 750 of the donors, less than 350 Gb of sequence data and 117 million unique TCR beta sequences from roughly 180 million T cells were reported. The later analysis used no new phenotypic data to find candidate immune exposures, relying instead on TCR beta sequences and their occurrence across donors. In a later genetic analysis, genome-wide SNP genotypes for about 55% of the roughly 670 donors were used, and that subset was treated as a discovery cohort. About five DR-DQ haplotypes were treated as single units for association and clustering because of strong linkage in the cohort. Along with the approximately 620-subject first cohort, a separate validation cohort of approximately 110 different subjects was used. The study aimed to test whether signatures of past pathogen exposure could be identified by cataloging public T cell receptors. High-throughput TCR immunosequencing, statistical association of individual TCRs with disease status, and machine learning were combined to predict cytomegalovirus infection status. Donor age, sex, ethnicity and CMV serostatus were collected together with the repertoire data. Typing coverage varied by locus: roughly 620-630 donors for A, B, C, DRB1 and DQB1; 522 for DQA1; some 610 for DPA1; approximately 470 for DPB1. Around 330 gigabases of sequencing data and roughly 80 million unique TCR sequences made up an early release that covered approximately 700 HLA-typed donors. To study patterns of TCR occurrence, a later analysis re-analyzed previously published TCR beta repertoires from several hundred donors and added high-resolution HLA genotyping. Of the approximately 400 genotyped donors, 70% to 90% were placed in the genetic ancestry cluster associated with self-reported Caucasian donors. To decide whether each TCR beta V gene segment behaved as functional or pseudogenic, an earlier analysis of some 600 of the donors relied on high-throughput TCR beta sequencing. HLA typing covered class I and class II loci at four-digit resolution. All discovery cohort repertoires had been generated using a single sequencing platform. On average, around 240,000 unique TCR beta nucleotide sequences were sequenced per donor among 398 genotyped donors of the cohort, with 15% to 20% of those sequences being non-productive. Using immunosequencing, the study profiled T cell repertoires from 666 subjects and related those repertoires to cytomegalovirus serostatus. General study outcomes and caveats: Sequencing depth was assumed to be roughly uniform across donors in the presence/absence analyses, though that assumption may not hold. In a later genetic analysis, fewer N-insertions in productive TCRs were reported among donors in an Asian-associated ancestry cluster than the approximately 670-donor mean. The classifier was reported to diagnose cytomegalovirus status with high specificity and sensitivity in both the original and validation cohorts. The earlier analysis of about 600 of the donors excluded roughly 17 rarely observed V segments, including chromosome 9 orphons, because counts were too low. A later analysis associated 15,000 to 20,000 TCR beta sequences with specific HLA alleles at a false discovery rate of 0.05. In a later analysis, TCR association rates were found to vary across HLA loci, with the most associated TCRs seen for DRB1 alleles and the fewest for HLA-C alleles. Three of the identified cytomegalovirus-associated TCR beta chains were confirmed in vitro to be specific for cytomegalovirus antigens. The sequencing pipeline was judged likely to have produced a cluster of highly shared sequence variants as a technical artifact. The authors suggested that the approach could potentially be extended to other disease states and immunological phenotypes. A further reported finding was that TCR beta sequences accurately predicted the HLA-A and HLA-B alleles for most subjects in the first cohort. Strong co-occurrence of HLA alleles, especially DR and DQ, made assigning TCR associations to individual alleles difficult. A later analysis found that HLA-associated TCR beta chains were more clonally expanded and had lower generation probabilities than equally common non-associated chains. Several of the top co-occurrence clusters appeared to be linked to parvovirus B19, influenza, CMV and Epstein-Barr virus, according to a later analysis. An association between a missense DCLRE1C variant and V-gene and J-gene trimming of TCR beta chains was found in a later genetic analysis and replicated in an independent cohort. For the cohort, immune exposure information was limited to CMV serostatus. Correlated functional status among segregating V segments might be attributable to linkage disequilibrium, but an unknown experimental factor could not be ruled out. This cohort had only TCR beta chains sequenced, and the lack of alpha or paired-chain data limited which features could be detected. Broadly in line with IMGT annotations, most TCR beta V segments showed up in productive rearrangements about 90% or about 30% of the time in an earlier analysis of under 700 of the donors. A later analysis found that most CMV-associated TCR beta chains appeared HLA-restricted, with HLA associations seemingly driven largely by CMV exposure. Some IMGT-functional V segments, including TRBV6-2 and TRBV6-3, could not be told apart with the 87-base-pair reads, so those segments were excluded. Across donors, most TCR sequences were observed very rarely, whereas some public TCRs were present in many individuals. Because HLA typing was unavailable for some donors at each locus, only the typed subset was used in association tests. The study listed approximately 150 TCR beta chains as associated with cytomegalovirus.

The CDR3 has 15 amino acids, counting the end cysteine and phenylalanine. Only the CDR3 DNA stays, 45 bases, in frame from base 1. For CDR1 and CDR2, the germline V gene lists LGHNA and YSLEER. V is clipped by 0 bases and J by 0 bases, and the sequence between their germline boundaries is 6 bases long. Receptor amplification or capture employed the immunoSEQ multiplex PCR assay. The multiplex PCR relied on a mix of 60 forward primers for TCR Vbeta segments and 13 reverse primers for TCR Jbeta segments. The CDR3 region of rearranged TCR beta genes was amplified from genomic DNA with a multiplex PCR assay. On the Illumina HiSeq System, the amplified TCR beta libraries were sequenced as 87-base-pair reads. The original methods were these. Across the 600 to 700 repertoires, a later analysis counted some 81 million unique TCR beta chains, roughly 11 million of which were shared by at least two donors. Raw reads were error-corrected and collapsed into unique sequences with a nearest-neighbor algorithm that merged closely related sequences to remove PCR and sequencing errors. Alignment of CDR3 sequences to IMGT reference sequences was used to assign V, D and J gene segments. For a sequence to be retained, a match of at least six nucleotides was required to both a V gene segment and a J gene segment. A rearrangement counted as productive if the CDR3 had no stop codons and remained in frame with V and J, and every other rearrangement counted as non-productive. Following IMGT convention, CDR3 was defined as the stretch from the second conserved V-encoded cysteine to the conserved J-encoded phenylalanine. Sequences without an unambiguous match to a single V gene segment were excluded from the earlier analysis of a few hundred of the donors. In an earlier analysis of 587 of the donors, V segments were called functional above 56.7% productive rearrangements and were called segregating when the between-donor standard deviation exceeded 5%. A statistical classification framework was developed to diagnose cytomegalovirus status using the catalog of TCR beta chain sequences. In a later analysis, TCR nucleotide sequences were compared against IMGT/GENE-DB human TR gene sequences so that V and J genes could be assigned. Using the TCRdist pipeline, a later analysis assigned CDR3 sequences along with most-parsimonious VDJ recombination scenarios. In a later analysis, each TCR beta chain was defined by its CDR3 amino acid sequence together with its V-gene family, and reads lacking a unique V-gene family were excluded. A later analysis removed over 500 highly shared, low-generation-probability nucleotide sequences to deal with suspected cross-contamination and a sequencing artifact. In a later analysis, a clonal expansion index was calculated for each public chain from normalized within-repertoire ranks of inferred template counts. In a later analysis, generation probabilities were computed with a VDJ recombination model fitted to out-of-frame rearrangements, and the resulting probabilities were checked against IGoR. In a later analysis, hypergeometric tests were used to score TCR-TCR, TCR-HLA and TCR-CMV co-occurrence, with a repertoire-size bias correction applied to TCR pairs. In a later analysis, false discovery rates were estimated by permuting HLA or CMV assignments 20 times. In a later analysis, co-occurring TCRs were grouped with DBSCAN, and TCRdist sequence similarity was added when clustering was performed within HLA-allele-positive subsets. Repertoires with fewer than 30,000 or more than 120,000 public chains, plus five repertoires with anomalous nucleotide sharing, were excluded from co-occurrence clustering. Imported from immuneACCESS, the table was reduced by TCRdb to in-frame sequences with V and J called. These copies leave out some clones; in studies compared against another copy, an unresolved V gene accounts for under half, and the cause of the remainder is not known. V, J and clone size are taken as reported in that table, and D and trimming were inferred from the DNA itself. The sample table contains over 150,000 clones; only one count was recorded for roughly four fifths of them. The ten largest account for more than 3.5% of the sample.

On this clone itself: Its recognized antigen is unknown. The record has no base qualities; no much larger clone is one base away.

The cohort comprised 670 or so healthy bone marrow donors. Cohort members were all nominally healthy when sampled, although unrecorded immune exposures were likely present. The donor tested CMV seronegative, placing the donor among the 350 or so seronegative members of the cohort. Each donor provided a peripheral blood sample, and peripheral blood mononuclear cells were used for TCR beta sequencing. Genomic DNA was extracted from the blood cell samples with the Qiagen DNeasy Blood Extraction Kit. Material: PBMCs. The receptor's source is a man aged 40-49 years in good health and CMV-seronegative. This receptor chain uses TRBV4-3 and TRBJ1-5; confidence is insufficient to name the D gene. DNA sequence: TGCGCCAGCAGCCAAGAACCGGGTAGCAATCAGCCCCAGCATTTT. This translates into CASSQEPGSNQPQHF.